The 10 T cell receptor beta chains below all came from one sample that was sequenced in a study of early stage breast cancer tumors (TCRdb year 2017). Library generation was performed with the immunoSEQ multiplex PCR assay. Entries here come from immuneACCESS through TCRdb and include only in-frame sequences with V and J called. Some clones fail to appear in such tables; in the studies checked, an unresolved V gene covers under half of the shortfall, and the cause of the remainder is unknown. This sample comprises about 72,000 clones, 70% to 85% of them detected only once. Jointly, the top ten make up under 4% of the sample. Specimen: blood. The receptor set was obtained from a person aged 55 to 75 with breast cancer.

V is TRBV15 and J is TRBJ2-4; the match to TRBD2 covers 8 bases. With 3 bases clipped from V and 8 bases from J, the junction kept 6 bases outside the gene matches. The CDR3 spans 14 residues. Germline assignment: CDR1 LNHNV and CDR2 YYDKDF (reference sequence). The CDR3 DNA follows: TGTGCCACCAGCAGCTTTAGCGGGGTAGACATTCAGTACTTC. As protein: CATSSFSGVDIQYF.

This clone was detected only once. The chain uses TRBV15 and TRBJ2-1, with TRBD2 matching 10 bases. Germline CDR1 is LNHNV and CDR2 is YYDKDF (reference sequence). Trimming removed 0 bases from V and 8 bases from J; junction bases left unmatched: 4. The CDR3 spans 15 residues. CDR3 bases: TGTGCCACCAGCAGAGATAGCACTAGCGGGGATGAGCAGTTCTTC. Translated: CATSRDSTSGDEQFF. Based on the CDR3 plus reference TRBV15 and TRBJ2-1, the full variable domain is DAMVIQNPRYQVTQFGKPVTLSCSQTLNHNVMYWYQQKSSQAPKLLFHYYDKDFNNEADTPDNFQSRRPNTSFCFLDIRSPGLGDTAMYLCATSRDSTSGDEQFFGPGTRLTVL.

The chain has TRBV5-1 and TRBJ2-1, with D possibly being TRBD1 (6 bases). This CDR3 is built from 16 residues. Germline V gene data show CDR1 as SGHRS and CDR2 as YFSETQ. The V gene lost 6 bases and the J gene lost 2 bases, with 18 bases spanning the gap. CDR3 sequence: CASTFGNGQPYNEQFF. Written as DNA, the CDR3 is TGCGCCAGCACCTTCGGCAATGGACAGCCCTACAATGAGCAGTTCTTC.

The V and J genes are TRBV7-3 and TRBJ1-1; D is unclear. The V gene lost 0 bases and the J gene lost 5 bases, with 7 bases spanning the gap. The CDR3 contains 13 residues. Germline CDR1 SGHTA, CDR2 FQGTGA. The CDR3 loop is CASSLTGITEAFF. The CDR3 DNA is TGTGCCAGCAGCTTAACAGGGATAACTGAAGCTTTCTTT.

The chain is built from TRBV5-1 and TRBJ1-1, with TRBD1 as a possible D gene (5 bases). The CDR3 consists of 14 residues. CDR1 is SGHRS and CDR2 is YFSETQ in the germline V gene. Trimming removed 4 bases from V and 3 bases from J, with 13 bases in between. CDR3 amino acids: CASSRGRGDTEAFF. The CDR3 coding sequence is TGCGCCAGCAGCCGGGGGAGGGGAGACACTGAAGCTTTCTTT. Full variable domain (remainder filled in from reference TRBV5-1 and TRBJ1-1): KAGVTQTPRYLIKTRGQQVTLSCSPISGHRSVSWYQQTPGQGLQFLFEYFSETQRNKGNFPGRFSGRQFSNSRSEMNVSTLELGDSALYLCASSRGRGDTEAFFGQGTRLTVV.

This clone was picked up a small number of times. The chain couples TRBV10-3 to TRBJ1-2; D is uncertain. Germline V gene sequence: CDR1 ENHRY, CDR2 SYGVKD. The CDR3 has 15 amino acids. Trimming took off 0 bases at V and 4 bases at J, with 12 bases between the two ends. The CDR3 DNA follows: TGTGCCATCAGTGAGTCGAATGGAGGGCGCTATGGCTACACCTTC. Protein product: CAISESNGGRYGYTF.

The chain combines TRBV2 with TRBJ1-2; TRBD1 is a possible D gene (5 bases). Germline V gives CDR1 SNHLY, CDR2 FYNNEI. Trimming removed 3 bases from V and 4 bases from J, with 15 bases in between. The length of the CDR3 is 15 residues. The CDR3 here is CASSDLAWGGYGYTF. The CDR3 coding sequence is TGTGCCAGCAGTGATCTCGCCTGGGGGGGCTATGGCTACACCTTC.

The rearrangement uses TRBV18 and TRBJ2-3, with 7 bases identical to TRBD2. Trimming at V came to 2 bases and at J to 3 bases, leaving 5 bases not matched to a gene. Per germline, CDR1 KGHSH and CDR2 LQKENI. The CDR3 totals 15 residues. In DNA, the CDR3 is TGTGCCAGCTCACCAACGCGGGAGAAGACAGATACGCAGTATTTT. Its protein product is CASSPTREKTDTQYF.

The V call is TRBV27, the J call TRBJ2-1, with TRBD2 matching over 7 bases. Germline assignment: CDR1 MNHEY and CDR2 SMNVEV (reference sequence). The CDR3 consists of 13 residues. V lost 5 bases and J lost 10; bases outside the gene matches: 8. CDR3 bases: TGTGCCAGCAGTCCACAGCGGGACGGAGAGCAGTTCTTC. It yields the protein CASSPQRDGEQFF.

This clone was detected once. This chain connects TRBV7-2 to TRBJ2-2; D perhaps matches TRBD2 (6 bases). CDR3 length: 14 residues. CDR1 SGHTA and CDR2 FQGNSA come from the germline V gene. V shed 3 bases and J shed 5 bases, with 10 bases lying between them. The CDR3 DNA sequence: TGTGCCAGCAGCTTGTTGCGGGGTACCGGGGAGCTGTTTTTT. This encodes CASSLLRGTGELFF.